Sequencing of this TCR beta chain was carried out in a study of blood T cell repertoires in COVID-19. Study information: COVID-19 samples, acute and convalescent, were from the United States, Italy and Spain.

TCRdb keeps only in-frame clones here, not all; method: immunoSEQ multiplex PCR. Seen here are roughly 370,000 clones, roughly 89% observed once, and the top ten hold roughly a tenth. The CDR3 extends over 14 amino acids. Trimming took 5 bases from V and 5 from J, leaving 15 bases between them. Per the germline V gene, CDR1 is SGHTA and CDR2 is FQGNSA. Sequenced input: PBMCs or T cells enriched from blood (not recorded which). The sequence was collected from a woman aged 45-65 years who had recovered from COVID-19. The chain recombines TRBV7-2 with TRBJ2-5; D possibly corresponds to TRBD1 (6 bases). The CDR3 is CASSIPTGVETQYF. The CDR3 coding sequence is TGTGCCAGCAGCATCCCGACAGGCGTCGAGACCCAGTACTTC.